A selection of T cell receptor beta chains follows, all from one sample in a study of blood T cell repertoires in COVID-19. The protocol was immunoSEQ multiplex PCR, while the TCRdb copy is restricted to in-frame clones and leaves out a portion. The profile shows roughly 180,000 clones, 86% of them singletons. Input material: PBMCs or T cells enriched from blood (not recorded which). Receptors were obtained from a woman under 40 who had recovered from COVID-19. The CDR3 runs from the conserved cysteine through the conserved F or W. The order of the fields is CDR3 length, J gene, D gene, clone size, V gene, CDR3 protein, CDR3 DNA. The D gene is left open where the match is weak. Clone size, where shown, is once, few, many, or a class for clones that have expanded.

CDR3 length: 16
J gene: TRBJ2-6
D gene: NA
clone size: NA
V gene: TRBV4-2
CDR3 protein: CASSPWPGAGANVLTF
CDR3 DNA: TGTGCCAGCAGCCCCTGGCCGGGGGCTGGGGCCAACGTCCTGACTTTC

CDR3 length: 13
J gene: TRBJ2-5
D gene: TRBD2
clone size: NA
V gene: TRBV30
CDR3 protein: CAWTSGSAKTQYF
CDR3 DNA: TGTGCCTGGACTAGCGGGAGTGCGAAGACCCAGTACTTC

CDR3 length: 17
J gene: TRBJ2-1
D gene: TRBD2
clone size: NA
V gene: TRBV13
CDR3 protein: CASSLAWLGGPSGEQFF
CDR3 DNA: TGTGCCAGCAGCTTAGCGTGGTTGGGAGGGCCATCGGGTGAGCAGTTCTTC

CDR3 length: 14
J gene: TRBJ2-5
D gene: NA
clone size: NA
V gene: TRBV5-6
CDR3 protein: CASSLGGVQETQYF
CDR3 DNA: TGTGCCAGCAGCTTGGGCGGGGTTCAAGAGACCCAGTACTTC

CDR3 length: 13
J gene: TRBJ2-7
D gene: TRBD1
clone size: NA
V gene: TRBV2
CDR3 protein: CASSTAGGHEQYF
CDR3 DNA: TGTGCCAGCTCAACGGCAGGGGGACACGAGCAGTACTTC

CDR3 length: 16
J gene: TRBJ2-7
D gene: TRBD1
clone size: NA
V gene: TRBV3-1/TRBV3-2
CDR3 protein: CASSHGTGGGLSEQYF
CDR3 DNA: TGTGCCAGCAGCCACGGGACAGGGGGCGGGTTGAGCGAGCAGTACTTC

CDR3 length: 19
J gene: TRBJ1-4
D gene: NA
clone size: NA
V gene: TRBV27
CDR3 protein: CASSLFEPPRLGANEKLFF
CDR3 DNA: TGTGCCAGCAGTTTATTCGAACCGCCCCGACTGGGAGCTAATGAAAAACTGTTTTTT

CDR3 length: 15
J gene: TRBJ2-6
D gene: NA
clone size: NA
V gene: TRBV2
CDR3 protein: CASTIERSGANVLTF
CDR3 DNA: TGTGCCAGCACTATAGAGAGATCTGGGGCCAACGTCCTGACTTTC

CDR3 length: 16
J gene: TRBJ2-3
D gene: NA
clone size: NA
V gene: TRBV7-9
CDR3 protein: CASSSQGTTYTDTQYF
CDR3 DNA: TGTGCCAGCAGCTCCCAAGGTACGACTTACACAGATACGCAGTATTTT

CDR3 length: 16
J gene: TRBJ2-3
D gene: NA
clone size: NA
V gene: TRBV19
CDR3 protein: CASSIDTGTLGGTQYF
CDR3 DNA: TGTGCCAGTAGTATAGATACAGGGACCTTAGGTGGTACGCAGTATTTT

CDR3 length: 15
J gene: TRBJ2-5
D gene: TRBD2
clone size: few
V gene: TRBV7-3
CDR3 protein: CASSLNGGGPETQYF
CDR3 DNA: TGTGCCAGCAGCTTAAACGGGGGAGGGCCAGAGACCCAGTACTTC

CDR3 length: 12
J gene: TRBJ1-1
D gene: NA
clone size: NA
V gene: TRBV11-2
CDR3 protein: CASSLVGTEAFF
CDR3 DNA: TGTGCCAGCAGCTTAGTCGGCACTGAAGCTTTCTTT

CDR3 length: 13
J gene: TRBJ2-6
D gene: NA
clone size: NA
V gene: TRBV30
CDR3 protein: CAEDRSGANVLTF
CDR3 DNA: TGTGCCGAAGACAGGTCTGGGGCCAACGTCCTGACTTTC

CDR3 length: 15
J gene: TRBJ1-6
D gene: NA
clone size: NA
V gene: TRBV2
CDR3 protein: CASSEGQGRFSPLHF
CDR3 DNA: TGTGCCAGCAGTGAGGGGCAGGGGCGGTTTTCACCCCTCCACTTT

CDR3 length: 13
J gene: TRBJ1-1
D gene: NA
clone size: NA
V gene: TRBV7-9
CDR3 protein: CASSPDGGTEAFF
CDR3 DNA: TGTGCCAGCAGCCCGGACGGGGGCACTGAAGCTTTCTTT

CDR3 length: 13
J gene: TRBJ2-7
D gene: NA
clone size: NA
V gene: TRBV5-6
CDR3 protein: CASSLLTSSEQYF
CDR3 DNA: TGTGCCAGCAGCTTGCTAACTAGCAGCGAGCAGTACTTC

CDR3 length: 14
J gene: TRBJ2-7
D gene: TRBD2
clone size: NA
V gene: TRBV7-2
CDR3 protein: CASSLSWTSYEQYF
CDR3 DNA: TGTGCCAGCAGCCTCTCTTGGACTAGCTACGAGCAGTACTTC

CDR3 length: 16
J gene: TRBJ2-5
D gene: TRBD2
clone size: medium-sized
V gene: TRBV7-9
CDR3 protein: CASSLETSGRRETQYF
CDR3 DNA: TGTGCCAGCAGCTTAGAGACTAGCGGGAGGAGGGAGACCCAGTACTTC

CDR3 length: 16
J gene: TRBJ1-5
D gene: NA
clone size: NA
V gene: TRBV7-9
CDR3 protein: CASSPLGGISNQPQHF
CDR3 DNA: TGTGCCAGCAGCCCCCTGGGGGGTATTAGCAATCAGCCCCAGCATTTT

CDR3 length: 16
J gene: TRBJ2-3
D gene: NA
clone size: NA
V gene: TRBV2
CDR3 protein: CASSESGRTSTDTQYF
CDR3 DNA: TGTGCCAGCAGTGAATCGGGTAGGACTAGCACAGATACGCAGTATTTT

CDR3 length: 15
J gene: TRBJ2-3
D gene: TRBD1
clone size: NA
V gene: TRBV7-2
CDR3 protein: CASSLMGQGTDTQYF
CDR3 DNA: TGTGCCAGCAGCTTAATGGGACAGGGGACAGATACGCAGTATTTT

CDR3 length: 19
J gene: TRBJ2-6
D gene: NA
clone size: NA
V gene: TRBV9
CDR3 protein: CASSVKTFVPDSGANVLTF
CDR3 DNA: TGTGCCAGCAGCGTAAAGACATTCGTCCCAGACTCTGGGGCCAACGTCCTGACTTTC

CDR3 length: 12
J gene: TRBJ2-7
D gene: NA
clone size: NA
V gene: TRBV21-1
CDR3 protein: CARRLSSYEQYF
CDR3 DNA: TGTGCCCGGAGGCTGTCATCCTACGAGCAGTACTTC

CDR3 length: 16
J gene: TRBJ2-7
D gene: TRBD2
clone size: few
V gene: TRBV11-2
CDR3 protein: CASSSGLAGHSYEQYF
CDR3 DNA: TGTGCCAGCAGCTCGGGACTAGCGGGACACTCCTACGAGCAGTACTTC

CDR3 length: 16
J gene: TRBJ1-3
D gene: NA
clone size: NA
V gene: TRBV16
CDR3 protein: CASSPKGLNSGNTIYF
CDR3 DNA: TGTGCCAGCAGCCCGAAAGGACTGAACTCTGGAAACACCATATATTTT

CDR3 length: 15
J gene: TRBJ2-5
D gene: NA
clone size: NA
V gene: TRBV7-5
CDR3 protein: CARSLVGGVGETQYF
CDR3 DNA: TGTGCCAGAAGCTTAGTCGGGGGAGTAGGGGAGACCCAGTACTTC

CDR3 length: 15
J gene: TRBJ1-2
D gene: TRBD1
clone size: once
V gene: TRBV6-5
CDR3 protein: CASRIGQDGNYGYTF
CDR3 DNA: TGTGCCAGCAGAATTGGACAGGACGGTAACTATGGCTACACCTTC

CDR3 length: 15
J gene: TRBJ1-5
D gene: TRBD1
clone size: NA
V gene: TRBV30
CDR3 protein: CAWSAGQVSNQPQHF
CDR3 DNA: TGTGCCTGGAGTGCCGGACAGGTTAGCAATCAGCCCCAGCATTTT

CDR3 length: 16
J gene: TRBJ2-5
D gene: NA
clone size: once
V gene: TRBV11-3
CDR3 protein: CASSLGTGGGADVQYF
CDR3 DNA: TGTGCCAGCAGCTTAGGGACAGGAGGAGGGGCTGATGTCCAGTACTTC

CDR3 length: 16
J gene: TRBJ2-1
D gene: TRBD2
clone size: NA
V gene: TRBV9
CDR3 protein: CASSDSPGLAAPRQFF
CDR3 DNA: TGTGCCAGCAGCGATTCACCGGGACTAGCGGCCCCAAGGCAGTTCTTC

CDR3 length: 15
J gene: TRBJ2-5
D gene: TRBD2
clone size: few
V gene: TRBV5-1
CDR3 protein: CASAPVSGTQETQYF
CDR3 DNA: TGCGCCAGCGCCCCGGTTAGCGGGACCCAAGAGACCCAGTACTTC

CDR3 length: 16
J gene: TRBJ2-1
D gene: NA
clone size: NA
V gene: TRBV18
CDR3 protein: CASSPPGEGLSYEQFF
CDR3 DNA: TGTGCCAGCTCACCACCCGGGGAAGGACTAAGCTATGAGCAGTTCTTC

CDR3 length: 16
J gene: TRBJ2-2
D gene: NA
clone size: NA
V gene: TRBV27
CDR3 protein: CASSAPGGHTTGELFF
CDR3 DNA: TGTGCCAGCAGTGCCCCCGGGGGGCACACAACCGGGGAGCTGTTTTTT

CDR3 length: 14
J gene: TRBJ2-2
D gene: NA
clone size: NA
V gene: TRBV9
CDR3 protein: CASSAFQGSGELFF
CDR3 DNA: TGTGCCAGCAGCGCATTCCAGGGTTCCGGGGAGCTGTTTTTT

CDR3 length: 13
J gene: TRBJ2-7
D gene: TRBD1
clone size: NA
V gene: TRBV6-5
CDR3 protein: CASSSGTGYEQYF
CDR3 DNA: TGTGCCAGCAGTTCCGGGACAGGCTACGAGCAGTACTTC

CDR3 length: 14
J gene: TRBJ2-1
D gene: TRBD2
clone size: NA
V gene: TRBV9
CDR3 protein: CASTMTSGSNEQFF
CDR3 DNA: TGTGCCAGCACCATGACTAGCGGGAGTAATGAGCAGTTCTTC

CDR3 length: 16
J gene: TRBJ2-6
D gene: NA
clone size: NA
V gene: TRBV5-6
CDR3 protein: CASSLFSRSGANVLTF
CDR3 DNA: TGTGCCAGCAGCTTGTTTTCTCGCTCTGGGGCCAACGTCCTGACTTTC

CDR3 length: 14
J gene: TRBJ1-2
D gene: TRBD1
clone size: NA
V gene: TRBV28
CDR3 protein: CASSTGTANYGYTF
CDR3 DNA: TGTGCCAGCAGCACAGGGACAGCTAACTATGGCTACACCTTC

CDR3 length: 14
J gene: TRBJ2-7
D gene: TRBD1
clone size: NA
V gene: TRBV5-1
CDR3 protein: CASSLGQGPYEQYF
CDR3 DNA: TGCGCCAGCAGCTTGGGACAGGGTCCCTACGAGCAGTACTTC

CDR3 length: 15
J gene: TRBJ2-1
D gene: TRBD1
clone size: once
V gene: TRBV28
CDR3 protein: CASSFIGQGNNEQFF
CDR3 DNA: TGTGCCAGCAGTTTTATCGGACAGGGTAATAATGAGCAGTTCTTC

CDR3 length: 14
J gene: TRBJ1-5
D gene: TRBD1
clone size: NA
V gene: TRBV3-1/TRBV3-2
CDR3 protein: CASSPTGRNQPQHF
CDR3 DNA: TGTGCCAGCAGCCCGACAGGGAGAAATCAGCCCCAGCATTTT

CDR3 length: 16
J gene: TRBJ2-1
D gene: TRBD2
clone size: NA
V gene: TRBV5-1
CDR3 protein: CASSDSSGRAYNEQFF
CDR3 DNA: TGCGCCAGCAGCGATAGTAGCGGGAGGGCCTACAATGAGCAGTTCTTC

CDR3 length: 15
J gene: TRBJ2-7
D gene: TRBD1
clone size: NA
V gene: TRBV7-8
CDR3 protein: CASSRGQGASYEQYF
CDR3 DNA: TGTGCCAGCAGCAGGGGACAGGGGGCCTCCTACGAGCAGTACTTC

CDR3 length: 17
J gene: TRBJ2-5
D gene: TRBD2
clone size: NA
V gene: TRBV5-1
CDR3 protein: CASSLGLAGGPGETQYF
CDR3 DNA: TGCGCCAGCAGCTTGGGACTAGCGGGAGGGCCTGGGGAGACCCAGTACTTC

CDR3 length: 11
J gene: TRBJ1-2
D gene: NA
clone size: NA
V gene: TRBV12-3/TRBV12-4
CDR3 protein: CASSSNYGYTF
CDR3 DNA: TGTGCCAGCAGTTCAAACTATGGCTACACCTTC

CDR3 length: 14
J gene: TRBJ2-5
D gene: NA
clone size: NA
V gene: TRBV5-1
CDR3 protein: CASSLFNRQETQYF
CDR3 DNA: TGCGCCAGCAGCTTGTTCAACAGACAAGAGACCCAGTACTTC

CDR3 length: 16
J gene: TRBJ2-1
D gene: TRBD1
clone size: NA
V gene: TRBV24-1
CDR3 protein: CATSANPWTGAWEQFF
CDR3 DNA: TGTGCCACCAGTGCTAATCCGTGGACAGGGGCCTGGGAGCAGTTCTTC

CDR3 length: 16
J gene: TRBJ2-7
D gene: TRBD1
clone size: NA
V gene: TRBV28
CDR3 protein: CASSIPPGQGMDEQYF
CDR3 DNA: TGTGCCAGCAGTATTCCCCCGGGACAGGGTATGGACGAGCAGTACTTC

CDR3 length: 15
J gene: TRBJ2-7
D gene: TRBD1
clone size: NA
V gene: TRBV9
CDR3 protein: CASSGRGQPNYEQYF
CDR3 DNA: TGTGCCAGCAGCGGCAGGGGACAGCCCAACTACGAGCAGTACTTC

CDR3 length: 19
J gene: TRBJ2-1
D gene: TRBD2
clone size: NA
V gene: TRBV5-1
CDR3 protein: CASSLVAGGPLGGYNEQFF
CDR3 DNA: TGCGCCAGCAGCTTGGTAGCGGGAGGTCCCTTGGGAGGCTACAATGAGCAGTTCTTC

CDR3 length: 14
J gene: TRBJ2-2
D gene: NA
clone size: NA
V gene: TRBV28
CDR3 protein: CASSKPRGTGELFF
CDR3 DNA: TGTGCCAGCAGCAAACCTAGGGGTACCGGGGAGCTGTTTTTT

CDR3 length: 15
J gene: TRBJ2-7
D gene: TRBD2
clone size: NA
V gene: TRBV18
CDR3 protein: CASSPGLAGSYEQYF
CDR3 DNA: TGTGCCAGCTCACCAGGGCTAGCGGGGTCCTACGAGCAGTACTTC

CDR3 length: 13
J gene: TRBJ2-3
D gene: NA
clone size: few
V gene: TRBV9
CDR3 protein: CASTDRITDTQYF
CDR3 DNA: TGTGCCAGCACCGACAGGATCACAGATACGCAGTATTTT

CDR3 length: 13
J gene: TRBJ1-2
D gene: NA
clone size: NA
V gene: TRBV6-1
CDR3 protein: CASSEDPKYGYTF
CDR3 DNA: TGTGCCAGCAGTGAAGACCCTAAGTATGGCTACACCTTC

CDR3 length: 17
J gene: TRBJ2-3
D gene: TRBD2
clone size: NA
V gene: TRBV6-6
CDR3 protein: CASSPDYLAGGRDTQYF
CDR3 DNA: TGTGCCAGCAGTCCTGATTACCTTGCGGGGGGCCGTGATACGCAGTATTTT

CDR3 length: 15
J gene: TRBJ1-3
D gene: NA
clone size: NA
V gene: TRBV28
CDR3 protein: CASSLRPREGNTIYF
CDR3 DNA: TGTGCCAGCAGCCTGCGACCTCGCGAGGGTAACACCATATATTTT

CDR3 length: 12
J gene: TRBJ1-2
D gene: NA
clone size: NA
V gene: TRBV27
CDR3 protein: CASSPEGYGYTF
CDR3 DNA: TGTGCCAGCAGTCCCGAGGGCTATGGCTACACCTTC